Sequencing of this TCR beta chain was carried out in a study of OX40 agonist ivuxolimab in advanced cancers. On the study more broadly: The patients received ivuxolimab by intravenous route every 2 weeks at 0.01 to 10 mg/kg. Patients treated during dose escalation were battling hepatocellular carcinoma, melanoma, renal cell or head and neck cancer. Study-wide findings and caveats: The study found among the lowest clonal expansion in partial responders at 0.1-3.0 mg/kg. In the 0.1 to 3.0 mg/kg range, CD4+ and CD8+ blood T cells had expanded clonally by week 6.

Between the trimmed V and J ends, which lost 1 base and 5 bases, there was a span of 14 bases. The CDR3 spans 15 residues. Per the germline V gene, CDR1 is LNHDA and CDR2 is SQIVND (reference sequence). Remarks on this clone: The antigen is unknown.

Data came from immunoSEQ multiplex PCR; TCRdb stores just in-frame clones and leaves some out. This table has about 26,000 clones, around 82% appearing once. This sequence joins TRBV19 and TRBJ1-1; D not certain. The sample was CD4+ or CD8+ T cells sorted from blood, taken in a trial of the OX40 agonist ivuxolimab. The sequence was collected from an adult with an advanced solid tumor such as melanoma, head and neck, liver or kidney cancer. CDR3 region: CASSIALGSWTEAFF. The CDR3 bases are TGTGCCAGTAGTATAGCCCTCGGGTCTTGGACTGAAGCTTTCTTT.